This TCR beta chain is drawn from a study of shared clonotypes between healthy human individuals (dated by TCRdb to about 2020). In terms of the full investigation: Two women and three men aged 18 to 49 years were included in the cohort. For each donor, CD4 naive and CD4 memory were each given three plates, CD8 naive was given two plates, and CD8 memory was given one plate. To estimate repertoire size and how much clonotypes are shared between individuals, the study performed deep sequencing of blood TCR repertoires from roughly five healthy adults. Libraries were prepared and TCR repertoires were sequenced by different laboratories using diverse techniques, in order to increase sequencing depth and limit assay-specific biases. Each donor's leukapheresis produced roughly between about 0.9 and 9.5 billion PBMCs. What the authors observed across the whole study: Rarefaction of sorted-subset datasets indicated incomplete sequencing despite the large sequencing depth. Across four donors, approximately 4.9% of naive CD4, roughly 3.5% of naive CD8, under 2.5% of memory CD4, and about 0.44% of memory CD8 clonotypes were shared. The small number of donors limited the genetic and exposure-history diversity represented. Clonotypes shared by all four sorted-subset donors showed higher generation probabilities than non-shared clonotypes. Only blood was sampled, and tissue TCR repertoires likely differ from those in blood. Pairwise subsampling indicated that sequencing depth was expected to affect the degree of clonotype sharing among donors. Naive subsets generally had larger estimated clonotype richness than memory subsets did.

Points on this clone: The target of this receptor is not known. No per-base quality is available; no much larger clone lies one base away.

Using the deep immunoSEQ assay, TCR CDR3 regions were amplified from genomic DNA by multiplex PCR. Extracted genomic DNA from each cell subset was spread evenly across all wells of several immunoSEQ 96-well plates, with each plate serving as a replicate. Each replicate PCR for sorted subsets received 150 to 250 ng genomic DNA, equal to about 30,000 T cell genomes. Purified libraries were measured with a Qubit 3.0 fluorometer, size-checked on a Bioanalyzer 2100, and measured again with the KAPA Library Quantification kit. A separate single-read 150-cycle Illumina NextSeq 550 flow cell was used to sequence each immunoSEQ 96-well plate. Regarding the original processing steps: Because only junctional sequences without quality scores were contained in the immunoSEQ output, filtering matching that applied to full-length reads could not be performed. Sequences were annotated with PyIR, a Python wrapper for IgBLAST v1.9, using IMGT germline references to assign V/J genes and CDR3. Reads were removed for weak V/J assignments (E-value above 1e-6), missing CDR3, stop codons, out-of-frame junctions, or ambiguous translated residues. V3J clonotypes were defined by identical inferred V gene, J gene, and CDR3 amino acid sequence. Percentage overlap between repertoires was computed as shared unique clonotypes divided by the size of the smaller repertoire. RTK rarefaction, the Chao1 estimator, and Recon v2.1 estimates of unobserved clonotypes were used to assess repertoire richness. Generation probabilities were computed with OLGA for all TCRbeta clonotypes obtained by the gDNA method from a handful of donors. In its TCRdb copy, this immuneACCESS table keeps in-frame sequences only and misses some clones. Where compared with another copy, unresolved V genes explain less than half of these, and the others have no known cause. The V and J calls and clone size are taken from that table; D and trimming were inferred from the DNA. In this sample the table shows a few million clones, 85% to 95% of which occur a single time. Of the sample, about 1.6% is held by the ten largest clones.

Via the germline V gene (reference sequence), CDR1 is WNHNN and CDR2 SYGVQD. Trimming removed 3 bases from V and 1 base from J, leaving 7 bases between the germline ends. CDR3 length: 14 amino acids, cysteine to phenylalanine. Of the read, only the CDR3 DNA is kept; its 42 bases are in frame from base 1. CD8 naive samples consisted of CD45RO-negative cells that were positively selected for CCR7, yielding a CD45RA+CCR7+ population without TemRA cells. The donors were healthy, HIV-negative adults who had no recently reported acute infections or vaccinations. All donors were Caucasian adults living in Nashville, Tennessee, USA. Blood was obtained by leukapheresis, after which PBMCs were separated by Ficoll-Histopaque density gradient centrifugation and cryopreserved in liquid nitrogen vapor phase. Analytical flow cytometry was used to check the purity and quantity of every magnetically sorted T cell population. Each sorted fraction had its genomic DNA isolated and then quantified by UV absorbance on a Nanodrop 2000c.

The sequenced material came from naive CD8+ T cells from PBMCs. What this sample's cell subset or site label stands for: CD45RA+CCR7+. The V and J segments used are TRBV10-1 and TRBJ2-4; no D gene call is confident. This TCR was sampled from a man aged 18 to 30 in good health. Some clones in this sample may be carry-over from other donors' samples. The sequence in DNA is TGCGCCAGCAGTGAAGGGTTTGCCAAAAACATTCAGTACTTC. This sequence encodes CASSEGFAKNIQYF.